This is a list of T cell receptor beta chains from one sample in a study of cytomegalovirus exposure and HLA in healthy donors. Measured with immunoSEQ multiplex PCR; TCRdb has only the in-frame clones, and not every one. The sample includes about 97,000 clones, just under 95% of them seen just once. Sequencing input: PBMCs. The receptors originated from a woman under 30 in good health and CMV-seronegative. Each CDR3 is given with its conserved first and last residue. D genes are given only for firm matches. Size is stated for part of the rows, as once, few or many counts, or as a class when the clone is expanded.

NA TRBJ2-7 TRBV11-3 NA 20 TGTGCCAGCAGCTTAGATCGGGGACAAGGCCCGATTGTGGGGACCTACGAGCAGTACTTC CASSLDRGQGPIVGTYEQYF
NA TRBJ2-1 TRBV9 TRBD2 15 TGTGCCAGCACCGCCGGGACTAGCGGGTGGGAGGAGCAGTTCTTC CASTAGTSGWEEQFF
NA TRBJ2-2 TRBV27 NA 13 TGTGCCAGCAGTCCATCCCCCACCGGGGAGCTGTTTTTT CASSPSPTGELFF
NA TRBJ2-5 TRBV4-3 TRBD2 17 TGCGCCAGCAGCCAAGCCGGGGGGGGGAGTCGGCTCGAGACCCAGTACTTC CASSQAGGGSRLETQYF
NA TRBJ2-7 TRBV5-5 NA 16 TGTGCCAGCAGCTTGGGGGCAGGCGCAAGCTCCTACGAGCAGTACTTC CASSLGAGASSYEQYF
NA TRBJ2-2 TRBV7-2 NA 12 TGTGCCAGCAGCCCGAAGGACAGCGAGCTGTTTTTT CASSPKDSELFF
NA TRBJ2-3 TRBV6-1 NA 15 TGTGCCAGCAGTGAACGCCCAGGGAGCACAGATACGCAGTATTTT CASSERPGSTDTQYF
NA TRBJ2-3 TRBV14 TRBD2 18 TGTGCCAGCAGCCAAGAATGGGGAACGGGAGGGCATCGAAATACGCAGTATTTT CASSQEWGTGGHRNTQYF
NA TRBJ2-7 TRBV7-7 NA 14 TGTGCTAGCAGCTTAGGGATCCAGGACACCAAGCAGTACTTC CASSLGIQDTKQYF
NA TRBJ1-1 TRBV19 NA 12 TGTGCCAGTAGTATCGGGGGTTATCAAGCTTTCTTT CASSIGGYQAFF
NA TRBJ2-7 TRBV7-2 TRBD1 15 TGTGCCAGCAGCTTAGCTGGGGACAGGGCTTACGAGCAGTACTTC CASSLAGDRAYEQYF
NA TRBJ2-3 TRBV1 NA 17 TGCACCAGCAGCCAAGCATGCCTAGCGGGAAATGGAGATACGCAGTATTTT CTSSQACLAGNGDTQYF
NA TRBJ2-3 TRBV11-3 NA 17 TGTGCCAGCAGCTTAGGGTGGGCGGCCGGGAACGCAGATACGCAGTATTTT CASSLGWAAGNADTQYF
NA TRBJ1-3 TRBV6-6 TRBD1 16 TGTGCCAGCAGTCAAACCGAGGGGGCCTCTGGAAACACCATATATTTT CASSQTEGASGNTIYF
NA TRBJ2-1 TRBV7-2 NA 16 TGTGCCAGCAGCTTTAGCGGACACCTCGGGAAAGGGGAGCAGTTCTTC CASSFSGHLGKGEQFF
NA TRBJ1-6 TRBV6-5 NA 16 TGTGCCAGCAGTTACCGGTGGACTTCCTCCAATTCACCCCTCCACTTT CASSYRWTSSNSPLHF
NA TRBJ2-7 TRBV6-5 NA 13 TGTGCCAGCAGTTACTCGGAGTGGGACGAGCAGTACTTC CASSYSEWDEQYF
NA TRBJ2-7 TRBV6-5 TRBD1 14 TGTGCCAGCAGTGACGATGACAGGGGGTACGAGCAGTACTTC CASSDDDRGYEQYF
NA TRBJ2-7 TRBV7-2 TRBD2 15 TGTGCCAGCAGCTCAAGCGGGGGGGACTCCTACGAGCAGTACTTC CASSSSGGDSYEQYF
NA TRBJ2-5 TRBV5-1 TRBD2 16 TGCGCCAGCAGCACCCTTCGGACTAGCGGGAGAGAGACCCAGTACTTC CASSTLRTSGRETQYF
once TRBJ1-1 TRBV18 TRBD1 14 TGTGCCAGCTCACCGGGACAGACGAACACTGAAGCTTTCTTT CASSPGQTNTEAFF
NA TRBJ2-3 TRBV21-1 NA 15 TGTGCCAGCAGCAAAATCGAGGGAAACACAGATACGCAGTATTTT CASSKIEGNTDTQYF
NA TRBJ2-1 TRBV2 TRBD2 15 TGTGCCAGCAGTGAAAGCGGGAGAAAGGTAAATGAGCAGTTCTTC CASSESGRKVNEQFF
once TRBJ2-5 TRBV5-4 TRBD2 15 TGTGCCAGCAGCACTGGACTAGCGGGAGTGGAGACCCAGTACTTC CASSTGLAGVETQYF
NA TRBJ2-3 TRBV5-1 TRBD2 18 TGCGCCAGCAGCTTGGATTGGTCTAGCGGGAGTGTAACAGATACGCAGTATTTT CASSLDWSSGSVTDTQYF
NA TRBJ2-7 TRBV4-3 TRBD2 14 TGCGCCAGCAGCCAAGTAAGCGGGACCTACGAGCAGTACTTC CASSQVSGTYEQYF
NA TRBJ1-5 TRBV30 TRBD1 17 TGTGCCTGGAGTGGGACAGGGGGATTGGTGAGCAATCAGCCCCAGCATTTT CAWSGTGGLVSNQPQHF
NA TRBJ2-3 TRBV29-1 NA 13 TGCAGCGTTGAGGGGCGGAACACAGATACGCAGTATTTT CSVEGRNTDTQYF
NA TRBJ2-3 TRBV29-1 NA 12 TGCAGCGTTTATGTCACTACAGATACGCAGTATTTT CSVYVTTDTQYF
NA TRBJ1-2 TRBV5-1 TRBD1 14 TGCGCCAGCAGCGGGACAGGGGGCAAGGATGGCTACACCTTC CASSGTGGKDGYTF
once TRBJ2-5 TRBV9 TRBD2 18 TGTGCCAGCAGCGGGAGACTAGCGGGGGGCCCCACCCAAGAGACCCAGTACTTC CASSGRLAGGPTQETQYF